The 3 T cell receptor beta chains below were found in one sample sequenced in a study of Ad26.COV2.S vaccination and SARS-CoV-2 variants. Some clones are missing from TCRdb's copy, which holds only in-frame ones; the method was immunoSEQ multiplex PCR. The table shows just over 350,000 clones, with about 88% occurring only once. Treatment described: around 19 received Ad26.COV2.S at low or high dose, single or two shots; about five received placebo; per-sample allocation not given. Samples analyzed were those drawn on day 63 after the first vaccine or placebo injection. The sample consisted of peripheral blood, taken in a trial of Ad26.COV2.S vaccine versus placebo. These receptors were obtained from a person aged 18-65 years who received the Ad26.COV2.S COVID-19 vaccine or a placebo.

Of note for this clone: The sample carries other DNA sequences with the same CDR3. The gene calls are TRBV27 and TRBJ2-1; TRBD2 is a possible D gene (5 bases). Trimming cost V 3 bases and J 7 bases, with 13 bases left between them. The CDR3 spans 14 residues. Germline CDR1 MNHEY, CDR2 SMNVEV (reference sequence). The CDR3 loop reads CASSFGGSGNEQFF. The CDR3, as DNA: TGTGCCAGCAGTTTCGGTGGGAGTGGGAATGAGCAGTTCTTC.

This chain uses TRBV3-1 (or the pseudogene TRBV3-2) with TRBJ1-3; D uncertain. The CDR3 length is 16 residues. V was trimmed by 1 base and J by 0 bases, leaving 10 bases between them. Germline lookup yields CDR1 LGHDT and CDR2 YNNKEL (reference sequence). The DNA of the CDR3 is TGTGCCAGCAGCCAAGCTGGGCTCTTCTCTGGAAACACCATATATTTT. The encoded protein is CASSQAGLFSGNTIYF.

Only a few counts were recorded for this clone. The chain is built from TRBV27 and TRBJ2-7; D is ambiguous. The CDR3 length is 15 residues. The germline CDR1 and CDR2 sequences are MNHEY and SMNVEV (reference sequence). The ends were cut back, 7 bases at V and 0 bases at J, with 16 bases in the middle. The CDR3 is CASIFREGNSYEQYF. CDR3 bases: TGTGCCAGCATTTTTAGAGAAGGGAACTCCTACGAGCAGTACTTC.